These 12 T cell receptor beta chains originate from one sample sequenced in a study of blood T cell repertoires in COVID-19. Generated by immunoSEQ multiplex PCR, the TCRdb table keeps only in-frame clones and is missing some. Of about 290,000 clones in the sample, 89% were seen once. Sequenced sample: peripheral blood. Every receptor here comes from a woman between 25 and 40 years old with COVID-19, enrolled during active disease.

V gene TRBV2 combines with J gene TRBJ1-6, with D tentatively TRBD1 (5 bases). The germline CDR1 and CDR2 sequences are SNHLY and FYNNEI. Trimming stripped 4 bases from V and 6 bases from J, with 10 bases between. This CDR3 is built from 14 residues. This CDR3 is CASSATGGNSPLHF. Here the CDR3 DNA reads TGTGCCAGCAGTGCAACCGGGGGTAATTCACCCCTCCACTTT. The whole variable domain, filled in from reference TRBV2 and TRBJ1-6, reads EPEVTQTPSHQVTQMGQEVILRCVPISNHLYFYWYRQILGQKVEFLVSFYNNEISEKSEIFDDQFSVERPDGSNFTLKIRSTKLEDSAMYFCASSATGGNSPLHFGNGTRLTVT.

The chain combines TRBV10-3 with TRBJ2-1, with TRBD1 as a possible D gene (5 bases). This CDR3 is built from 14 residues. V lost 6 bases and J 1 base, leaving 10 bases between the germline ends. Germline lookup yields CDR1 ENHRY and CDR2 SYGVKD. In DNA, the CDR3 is TGTGCCATCAGGCCGACAGATTCCTACAATGAGCAGTTCTTC. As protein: CAIRPTDSYNEQFF.

The CDR3 here is CASSYQGGENEQFF. As DNA, the CDR3 is TGTGCCAGCAGTTACCAGGGTGGCGAGAATGAGCAGTTCTTC. The chain joins TRBV6-5 to TRBJ2-1; maybe TRBD1 (5 bases). The CDR3 totals 14 residues. V shed 2 bases and J shed 7 bases, with 12 bases lying between them. Germline CDR1 reads MNHEY; CDR2 reads SVGAGI.

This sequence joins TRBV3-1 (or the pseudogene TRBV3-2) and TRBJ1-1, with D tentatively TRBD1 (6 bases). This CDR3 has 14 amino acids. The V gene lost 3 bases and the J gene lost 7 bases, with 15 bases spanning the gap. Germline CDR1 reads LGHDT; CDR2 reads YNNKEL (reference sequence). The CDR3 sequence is CASSHLDRLHEAFF. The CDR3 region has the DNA TGTGCCAGCAGCCACTTGGACAGACTCCATGAAGCTTTCTTT.

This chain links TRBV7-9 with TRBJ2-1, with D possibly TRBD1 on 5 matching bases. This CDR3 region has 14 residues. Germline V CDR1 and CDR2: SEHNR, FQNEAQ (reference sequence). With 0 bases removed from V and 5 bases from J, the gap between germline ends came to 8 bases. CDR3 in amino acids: CASSLALRDNEQFF. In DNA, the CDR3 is TGTGCCAGCAGCTTAGCGCTCAGGGACAATGAGCAGTTCTTC.

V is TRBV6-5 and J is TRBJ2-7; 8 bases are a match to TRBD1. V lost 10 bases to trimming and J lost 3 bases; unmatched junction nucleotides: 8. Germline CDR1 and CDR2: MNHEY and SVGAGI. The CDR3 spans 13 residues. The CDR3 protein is CATHRTGSYEQYF. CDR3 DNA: TGTGCCACCCACCGGACAGGGAGCTACGAGCAGTACTTC.

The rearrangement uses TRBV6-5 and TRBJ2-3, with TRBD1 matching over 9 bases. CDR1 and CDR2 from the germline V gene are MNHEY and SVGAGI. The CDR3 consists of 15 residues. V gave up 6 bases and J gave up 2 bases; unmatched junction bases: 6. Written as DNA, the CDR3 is TGTGCCAGCAGAAAGGGACAGGGACACACAGATACGCAGTATTTT. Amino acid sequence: CASRKGQGHTDTQYF.

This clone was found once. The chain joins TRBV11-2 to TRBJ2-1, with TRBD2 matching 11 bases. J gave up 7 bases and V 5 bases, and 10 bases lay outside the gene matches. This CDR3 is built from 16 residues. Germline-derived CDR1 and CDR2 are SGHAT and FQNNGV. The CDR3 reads CASSPRLAGIANEQFF. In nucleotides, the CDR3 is TGTGCCAGCAGCCCACGACTAGCGGGGATTGCAAATGAGCAGTTCTTC. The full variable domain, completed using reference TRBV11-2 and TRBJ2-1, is EAGVAQSPRYKIIEKRQSVAFWCNPISGHATLYWYQQILGQGPKLLIQFQNNGVVDDSQLPKDRFSAERLKGVDSTLKIQPAKLEDSAVYLCASSPRLAGIANEQFFGPGTRLTVL.

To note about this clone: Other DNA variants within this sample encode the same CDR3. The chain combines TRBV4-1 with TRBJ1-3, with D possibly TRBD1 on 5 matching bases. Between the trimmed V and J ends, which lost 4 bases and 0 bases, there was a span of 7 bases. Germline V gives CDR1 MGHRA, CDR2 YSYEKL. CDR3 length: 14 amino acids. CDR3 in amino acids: CASSLGPSGNTIYF. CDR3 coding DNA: TGCGCCAGCAGCCTGGGGCCCTCTGGAAACACCATATATTTT.

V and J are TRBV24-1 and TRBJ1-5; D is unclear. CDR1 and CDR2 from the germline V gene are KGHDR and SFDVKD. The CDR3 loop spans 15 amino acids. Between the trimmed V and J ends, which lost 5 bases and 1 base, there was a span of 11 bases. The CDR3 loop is CATSARSESNQPQHF. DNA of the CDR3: TGTGCCACCAGTGCCCGGTCCGAGAGCAATCAGCCCCAGCATTTT.

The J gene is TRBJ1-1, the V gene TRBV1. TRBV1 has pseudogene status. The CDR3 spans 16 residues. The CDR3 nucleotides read TGCACCAGCAGCCAAGATGGTAGGAGACGGAACACTGAAGCTTTCTTT. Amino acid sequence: CTSSQDGRRRNTEAFF.

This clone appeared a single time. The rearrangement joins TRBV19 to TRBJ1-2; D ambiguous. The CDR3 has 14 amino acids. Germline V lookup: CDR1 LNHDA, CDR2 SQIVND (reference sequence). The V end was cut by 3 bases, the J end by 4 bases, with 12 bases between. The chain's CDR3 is CASSIAGTSYGYTF. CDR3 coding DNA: TGTGCCAGTAGTATCGCTGGCACCTCCTATGGCTACACCTTC. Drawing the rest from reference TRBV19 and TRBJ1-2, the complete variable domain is DGGITQSPKYLFRKEGQNVTLSCEQNLNHDAMYWYRQDPGQGLRLIYYSQIVNDFQKGDIAEGYSVSREKKESFPLTVTSAQKNPTAFYLCASSIAGTSYGYTFGSGTRLTVV.